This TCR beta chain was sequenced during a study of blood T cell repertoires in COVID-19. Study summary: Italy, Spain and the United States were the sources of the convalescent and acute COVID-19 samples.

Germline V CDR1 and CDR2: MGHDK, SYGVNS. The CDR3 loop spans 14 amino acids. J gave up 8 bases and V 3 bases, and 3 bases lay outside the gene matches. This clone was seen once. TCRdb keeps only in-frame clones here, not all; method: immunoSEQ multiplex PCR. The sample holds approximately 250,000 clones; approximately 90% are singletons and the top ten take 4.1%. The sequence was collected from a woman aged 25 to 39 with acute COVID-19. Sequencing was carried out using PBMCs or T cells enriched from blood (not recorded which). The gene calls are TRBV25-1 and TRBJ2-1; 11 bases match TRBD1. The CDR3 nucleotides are TGTGCCAGCAGTGAGTGGACAGGGGGCGATGAGCAGTTCTTC. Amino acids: CASSEWTGGDEQFF.